These 21 T cell receptor beta chains share one sample of origin, sequenced in a study of STAT5B mutations in CD4+ large granular lymphocyte leukemia. Here immunoSEQ multiplex PCR was the method, and the copy in TCRdb shows in-frame clones only, minus some. The data show thousands of clones, with about 76% seen just once and 1.9% held by the top ten. Sequencing input: PBMCs. The receptor source for this set is a woman in her 70s with CD4+ T-cell large granular lymphocyte leukemia.

The genes are TRBV5-1 and TRBJ2-5, with D maybe TRBD2 (5 bases). Germline CDR1 is SGHRS and CDR2 is YFSETQ. There are 14 residues in the CDR3. Deletions cut 2 bases from V and 1 base from J, with 9 bases between. The CDR3 loop reads CASSLGSGQETQYF. CDR3 nucleotide sequence: TGCGCCAGCAGCTTAGGGAGCGGCCAAGAGACCCAGTACTTC.

This chain connects TRBV28 to TRBJ1-3; D not certain. Deletions cut 6 bases from V and 0 bases from J, with 9 bases between. Germline V gene lookup returns CDR1 MDHEN and CDR2 SYDVKM. The CDR3 is made up of 14 amino acids. The CDR3 DNA reads TGTGCCAGCAGCCCCGGGAGCTCTGGAAACACCATATATTTT. Translation gives CASSPGSSGNTIYF.

This clone came up a few times. The chain employs TRBV7-3 and TRBJ2-1; 8 bases fit TRBD2. The ends lost 1 base at V and 5 bases at J; junction bases unmatched: 4. CDR1 and CDR2 from the germline V gene are SGHTA and FQGTGA. CDR3 length: 15 residues. CDR3 sequence: CASSLMAGGDNEQFF. The CDR3, as DNA: TGTGCCAGCAGCTTAATGGCGGGGGGAGACAATGAGCAGTTCTTC.

The chain combines TRBV7-9 with TRBJ2-5; D might be TRBD2 (6 bases). The CDR3 consists of 12 residues. The V end lost 5 bases, the J end lost 4 bases, and 8 bases lay between the germline ends. Germline CDR1 is SEHNR and CDR2 is FQNEAQ (reference sequence). CDR3 nucleotides: TGTGCCAGCAGCAAGGAGGGAGAGACCCAGTACTTC. Its translation is CASSKEGETQYF.

V is TRBV27 and J is TRBJ2-7; TRBD2 matches 10 bases. After removal of 6 bases from V and 0 bases from J, the junction contained 8 bases not matched to a gene. Germline V gene data show CDR1 as MNHEY and CDR2 as SMNVEV (reference sequence). The CDR3 consists of 16 residues. CDR3: CASRPIAGGISYEQYF. The CDR3 DNA is TGTGCCAGCAGACCTATAGCGGGAGGTATCTCCTACGAGCAGTACTTC.

A single count supports this clone. This chain's CDR3 is CASSIGQLNTEAFF. The CDR3 DNA is TGTGCCAGTAGTATTGGACAGTTGAACACTGAAGCTTTCTTT. The chain employs TRBV19 and TRBJ1-1; maybe TRBD1 (6 bases). The germline gives CDR1 LNHDA, CDR2 SQIVND (reference sequence). The CDR3 contains 14 residues. Between the trimmed V and J ends, which lost 3 bases and 0 bases, there was a span of 8 bases.

V gene TRBV18 combines with J gene TRBJ1-1; no clear D. Germline assignment: CDR1 KGHSH and CDR2 LQKENI. The CDR3 extends over 14 amino acids. V shed 5 bases and J shed 4 bases, with 14 bases lying between them. The CDR3 bases are TGTGCCAGCTCAGACCTTAATGGCGGCACTGAAGCTTTCTTT. Amino acids: CASSDLNGGTEAFF. Full variable domain (outside the CDR3, taken from reference TRBV18 and TRBJ1-1): NAGVMQNPRHLVRRRGQEARLRCSPMKGHSHVYWYRQLPEEGLKFMVYLQKENIIDESGMPKERFSAEFPKEGPSILRIQQVVRGDSAAYFCASSDLNGGTEAFFGQGTRLTVV.

The genes are TRBV5-6 and TRBJ1-1; 7 bases are a match to TRBD1. The CDR3 is 15 residues long. J lost 0 bases, V lost 9 bases, and 11 bases had no gene match. The V gene's germline CDR1 is SGHDT and CDR2 YYEEEE. CDR3 sequence: CATGQRRDMNTEAFF. The CDR3 DNA is TGTGCCACGGGACAGCGGCGGGATATGAACACTGAAGCTTTCTTT.

The chain combines TRBV10-3 with TRBJ1-1; 7 bases agree with TRBD1. The J segment lost 6 bases and the V segment lost 3 bases, leaving 13 bases of the junction unmatched. From germline, CDR1 is ENHRY and CDR2 SYGVKD. The CDR3 runs 16 residues. The CDR3 coding sequence is TGTGCCATCAGTGACCCTTACAGGGGAGGGGTCTCTGAAGCTTTCTTT. Protein: CAISDPYRGGVSEAFF.

The rearrangement joins TRBV19 to TRBJ2-7; 7 bases line up with TRBD1. Germline trimming cut 6 bases from V and 3 bases from J; bases unmatched to any gene: 2. Germline V gene sequence: CDR1 LNHDA, CDR2 SQIVND (reference sequence). CDR3 length equals 12 residues. The CDR3 region is CASRDRNYEQYF. The DNA of the CDR3 is TGTGCCAGTAGGGACAGGAACTACGAGCAGTACTTC.

The V gene is TRBV4-1, the J gene TRBJ1-4; D remains ambiguous. The CDR3 has 15 residues. Trimming left V 6 bases short and J 4 bases short, with 15 bases between. Germline V gives CDR1 MGHRA, CDR2 YSYEKL. The CDR3 loop reads CASRPTSILNEKLFF. CDR3 sequence (DNA): TGCGCCAGCAGACCCACATCGATTCTTAATGAAAAACTGTTTTTT.

The chain uses TRBV18 and TRBJ2-6; the match to TRBD1 covers 8 bases. The CDR3 is 15 residues long. The V and J ends lost 4 bases and 2 bases, in that order; junction bases with no gene match: 1. CDR1 KGHSH and CDR2 LQKENI come from the germline V gene. DNA of the CDR3: TGTGCCAGCTCACAGACAGGGGCTGGGGCCAACGTCCTGACTTTC. It is translated as CASSQTGAGANVLTF.

V gene TRBV18 combines with J gene TRBJ2-2, with D perhaps TRBD1 or TRBD2 (6 bases each). This CDR3 spans 14 amino acids. V dropped 8 bases and J dropped 5 bases, with 15 bases sitting between them. In germline, CDR1 is KGHSH, CDR2 LQKENI. The CDR3, as DNA: TGTGCCAGCGGAGGGGGTCAAATTACCGGGGAGCTGTTTTTT. Translating it yields CASGGGQITGELFF.

This clone was counted once. This sequence joins TRBV7-9 and TRBJ1-3; D perhaps matches TRBD1 (5 bases). CDR1 is SEHNR, CDR2 FQNEAQ, per germline (reference sequence). Deletions cut 4 bases from V and 0 bases from J, with 13 bases between. There are 16 residues in the CDR3. CDR3 region: CASSSAGAYSGNTIYF. CDR3 coding DNA: TGTGCCAGCAGCTCCGCCGGGGCCTACTCTGGAAACACCATATATTTT. Complete variable domain (other parts from reference TRBV7-9 and TRBJ1-3): DTGVSQNPRHKITKRGQNVTFRCDPISEHNRLYWYRQTLGQGPEFLTYFQNEAQLEKSRLLSDRFSAERPKGSFSTLEIQRTEQGDSAMYLCASSSAGAYSGNTIYFGEGSWLTVV.

The chain is built from TRBV5-1 and TRBJ2-3, with D possibly matching TRBD2 (5 bases). Germline-derived CDR1 and CDR2 are SGHRS and YFSETQ. The CDR3 loop spans 11 amino acids. The V gene lost 2 bases and the J gene lost 7 bases, with 5 bases spanning the gap. The CDR3 protein is CASSFGNTQYF. In DNA, the CDR3 is TGCGCCAGCAGCTTCGGGAATACGCAGTATTTT.

The chain employs TRBV5-1 and TRBJ1-1, with TRBD1 identical over 8 bases. The CDR3 has 15 residues. Germline trimming cut 4 bases from V and 1 base from J; bases unmatched to any gene: 6. CDR1 is SGHRS, CDR2 YFSETQ, per germline. The CDR3 DNA is TGCGCCAGCAGCCTGGTCGGACAGGGGAACACTGAAGCTTTCTTT. Translation gives CASSLVGQGNTEAFF. Full variable domain (outside the CDR3, taken from reference TRBV5-1 and TRBJ1-1): KAGVTQTPRYLIKTRGQQVTLSCSPISGHRSVSWYQQTPGQGLQFLFEYFSETQRNKGNFPGRFSGRQFSNSRSEMNVSTLELGDSALYLCASSLVGQGNTEAFFGQGTRLTVV.

The chain carries TRBV11-3 and TRBJ2-1; no clear D. CDR3 length equals 14 residues. Germline CDR1 reads SGHNT; CDR2 reads YENEEA. The ends were cut back, 2 bases at V and 4 bases at J, with 9 bases in the middle. The CDR3 DNA reads TGTGCCAGCAGCTTAACGGCCAGGTACAATGAGCAGTTCTTC. Residues: CASSLTARYNEQFF. Full variable domain (rest looked up from reference TRBV11-3 and TRBJ2-1): EAGVVQSPRYKIIEKKQPVAFWCNPISGHNTLYWYLQNLGQGPELLIRYENEEAVDDSQLPKDRFSAERLKGVDSTLKIQPAELGDSAVYLCASSLTARYNEQFFGPGTRLTVL.

This clone occurred once. This chain links TRBV28 with TRBJ1-2; 7 positions match TRBD1. The trim removed 7 bases at V and 8 bases at J, leaving 10 bases unmatched. This CDR3 comprises 13 residues. Per germline, CDR1 MDHEN and CDR2 SYDVKM. The CDR3 DNA is TGTGCCAGCAACCCGGGGAGGGGGCGCGGCTACACCTTC. This sequence encodes CASNPGRGRGYTF.

The genes are TRBV7-3 and TRBJ2-1; TRBD2 matches 12 bases. Germline V gives CDR1 SGHTA, CDR2 FQGTGA. The V segment lost 4 bases and the J segment 4 bases; nucleotides outside the gene matches: 5. The CDR3 covers 16 residues. This CDR3 is CASSSYGTSGYNEQFF. The CDR3 DNA reads as TGTGCCAGCAGCTCATACGGGACTAGCGGGTACAATGAGCAGTTCTTC.

The chain uses TRBV7-7 and TRBJ2-3; the D gene is possibly TRBD1 (6 bases). This CDR3 spans 15 amino acids. Germline V CDR1 and CDR2: SSHAT, FNYEAQ (reference sequence). Trimming cost V 5 bases and J 0 bases, with 12 bases left between them. CDR3 protein: CASSAGAFSTDTQYF. CDR3 DNA sequence: TGTGCCAGCAGCGCAGGGGCCTTTAGCACAGATACGCAGTATTTT. The variable domain in full, with the rest retrieved from reference TRBV7-7 and TRBJ2-3, is GAGVSQSPRYKVTKRGQDVTLRCDPISSHATLYWYQQALGQGPEFLTYFNYEAQPDKSGLPSDRFSAERPEGSISTLTIQRTEQRDSAMYRCASSAGAFSTDTQYFGPGTRLTVL.

This sequence joins TRBV28 and TRBJ2-1; tentative D call: TRBD1 (6 bases). Germline CDR1 MDHEN, CDR2 SYDVKM. The CDR3 has 15 residues. Trimming took off 6 bases at V and 3 bases at J, with 15 bases between the two ends. The CDR3 DNA follows: TGTGCCAGCAGCACAGTGGGGGCGGACTACAATGAGCAGTTCTTC. Amino acid sequence: CASSTVGADYNEQFF. The full variable domain, with the rest looked up from reference TRBV28 and TRBJ2-1, is DVKVTQSSRYLVKRTGEKVFLECVQDMDHENMFWYRQDPGLGLRLIYFSYDVKMKEKGDIPEGYSVSREKKERFSLILESASTNQTSMYLCASSTVGADYNEQFFGPGTRLTVL.